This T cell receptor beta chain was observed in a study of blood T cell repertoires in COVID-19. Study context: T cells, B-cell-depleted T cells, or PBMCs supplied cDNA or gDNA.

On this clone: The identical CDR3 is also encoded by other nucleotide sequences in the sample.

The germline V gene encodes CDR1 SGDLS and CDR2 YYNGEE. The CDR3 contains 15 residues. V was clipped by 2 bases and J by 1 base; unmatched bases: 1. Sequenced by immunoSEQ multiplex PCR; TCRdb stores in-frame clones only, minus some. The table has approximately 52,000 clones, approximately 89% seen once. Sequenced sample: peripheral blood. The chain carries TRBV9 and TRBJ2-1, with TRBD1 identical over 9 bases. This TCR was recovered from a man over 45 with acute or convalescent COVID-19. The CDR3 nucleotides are TGTGCCAGCAGCGTTGGACAGGGGTCCTACAATGAGCAGTTCTTC. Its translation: CASSVGQGSYNEQFF.